The rows below give T cell receptor beta chains drawn from one sample of a study of response to subunit inactivated influenza vaccine. TCRdb reprocessed the RT-PCR reads via MiXCR and lists one record per CDR3 protein. This table holds just under 550,000 distinct CDR3 sequences, under 30% found once. This sample also belongs to another study, concerning T cells expressing NK-cell markers.

The sample here was CD4+ T cells sorted from PBMCs, taken 11 to 12 days after vaccination. The receptors were sampled from a man in his fifties or sixties who received an inactivated influenza vaccine. The CDR3 runs from the conserved cysteine through the conserved F or W. Each record gives: CDR3 DNA, CDR3 protein, J gene, clone size, D gene, V gene, CDR3 length. D genes are given only for firm matches. Clone size is not always given. Where it is, it says once, few, many or a class for expanded clones.

cdr3_nt: TGTGCCAGCAGAACTAGCGGAGAGAACACCGGGGAGCTGTTTTTT; cdr3_aa: CASRTSGENTGELFF; j_call: TRBJ2-2; clone_size: .; d_call: TRBD2; v_call: TRBV7-9; cdr3_length: 15
cdr3_nt: TGCAGTGCTAGAGATTTACGGGGAACCGGGGAGCTGTTTTTT; cdr3_aa: CSARDLRGTGELFF; j_call: TRBJ2-2; clone_size: .; d_call: .; v_call: TRBV20-1; cdr3_length: 14
cdr3_nt: TGTGCCAGCAGCCCTCACCCCCGGGGCCCAAGCACAGATACGCAGTATTTT; cdr3_aa: CASSPHPRGPSTDTQYF; j_call: TRBJ2-3; clone_size: few; d_call: .; v_call: TRBV7-9; cdr3_length: 17
cdr3_nt: TGCGCCAGCAGCCCGACTGGAACTCAGCCCCAGCATTTT; cdr3_aa: CASSPTGTQPQHF; j_call: TRBJ1-5; clone_size: many; d_call: .; v_call: TRBV5-1; cdr3_length: 13
cdr3_nt: TGCAGCGTTGACTCGGACAACTACGAGCAGTACTTC; cdr3_aa: CSVDSDNYEQYF; j_call: TRBJ2-7; clone_size: .; d_call: .; v_call: TRBV29-1; cdr3_length: 12
cdr3_nt: TGTGCCAGCAGCTGGGACCGACAGGGGTCCTACGAGCAGTACTTC; cdr3_aa: CASSWDRQGSYEQYF; j_call: TRBJ2-7; clone_size: .; d_call: TRBD1; v_call: TRBV11-2; cdr3_length: 15
cdr3_nt: TGCGCCAGCAGCGACAGGGGTTTGACTAATGAAAAACTGTTTTTT; cdr3_aa: CASSDRGLTNEKLFF; j_call: TRBJ1-4; clone_size: .; d_call: TRBD1; v_call: TRBV5-1; cdr3_length: 15
cdr3_nt: TGTGCCAGCAGTTTTGACTGGTCCCGAGGCAGCAATCAGCCCCAGCATTTT; cdr3_aa: CASSFDWSRGSNQPQHF; j_call: TRBJ1-5; clone_size: .; d_call: .; v_call: TRBV12-3/TRBV12-4; cdr3_length: 17
cdr3_nt: TGTGCCAGCTCACCGCGGCGTACAGGAGACACGGATACGCAGTATTTT; cdr3_aa: CASSPRRTGDTDTQYF; j_call: TRBJ2-3; clone_size: .; d_call: .; v_call: TRBV18; cdr3_length: 16
cdr3_nt: TGTGCCAGCTCACCGGGACTACCTACCTACAATGAGCAGTTCTTC; cdr3_aa: CASSPGLPTYNEQFF; j_call: TRBJ2-1; clone_size: few; d_call: TRBD2; v_call: TRBV18; cdr3_length: 15
cdr3_nt: TGTGCCAGCAGCTTCGGCGGGAGTAGAGATACGCAGTATTTT; cdr3_aa: CASSFGGSRDTQYF; j_call: TRBJ2-3; clone_size: few; d_call: TRBD2; v_call: TRBV7-3; cdr3_length: 14
cdr3_nt: TGTGCTAGCAGCTTAACCCCCTTGGGGGAGACCCAGTACTTC; cdr3_aa: CASSLTPLGETQYF; j_call: TRBJ2-5; clone_size: .; d_call: .; v_call: TRBV7-7; cdr3_length: 14
cdr3_nt: TGCAGCGTACTCCCCGCCTGGACTAGCGGGAGAGGCGAGCAGTACTTC; cdr3_aa: CSVLPAWTSGRGEQYF; j_call: TRBJ2-7; clone_size: many; d_call: TRBD2; v_call: TRBV29-1; cdr3_length: 16
cdr3_nt: TGTGCCACTACCTTTTCAGGGTCCCCGAACACTGAAGCTTTCTTT; cdr3_aa: CATTFSGSPNTEAFF; j_call: TRBJ1-1; clone_size: .; d_call: .; v_call: TRBV5-4; cdr3_length: 15
cdr3_nt: TGTGCCAGCAGTAATACAGGTGGCGAGCAGTACTTC; cdr3_aa: CASSNTGGEQYF; j_call: TRBJ2-7; clone_size: .; d_call: .; v_call: TRBV12-3/TRBV12-4; cdr3_length: 12
cdr3_nt: TGTGCCAGCAGCAAAGGATCTGGGGGGAGCAATCAGCCCCAGCATTTT; cdr3_aa: CASSKGSGGSNQPQHF; j_call: TRBJ1-5; clone_size: .; d_call: .; v_call: TRBV9; cdr3_length: 16
cdr3_nt: TGTGCCAGCAGTTACAGGAGCCAGGGCACTGAAGCTTTCTTT; cdr3_aa: CASSYRSQGTEAFF; j_call: TRBJ1-1; clone_size: many; d_call: .; v_call: TRBV28; cdr3_length: 14
cdr3_nt: TGTGCCACCCGGGTAGCGGGGGGGCCCTATGAGCAGTTCTTC; cdr3_aa: CATRVAGGPYEQFF; j_call: TRBJ2-1; clone_size: few; d_call: TRBD2; v_call: TRBV15; cdr3_length: 14
cdr3_nt: TGTGCCAGCAGGAGTTCAATGGATACGCAGTATTTT; cdr3_aa: CASRSSMDTQYF; j_call: TRBJ2-3; clone_size: few; d_call: .; v_call: TRBV28; cdr3_length: 12
cdr3_nt: TGTGCCAGTAGTATAGGACAGAAAGAGACCCAGTACTTC; cdr3_aa: CASSIGQKETQYF; j_call: TRBJ2-5; clone_size: .; d_call: .; v_call: TRBV19; cdr3_length: 13
cdr3_nt: TGTGCCAGCAGTCCCGTAGTGGGTTTAACGCAGTATTTT; cdr3_aa: CASSPVVGLTQYF; j_call: TRBJ2-3; clone_size: once; d_call: .; v_call: TRBV12-3/TRBV12-4; cdr3_length: 13
cdr3_nt: TGTGCCAGCAGCTTAGGCTATATGGGCACCGAGCAGTACTTC; cdr3_aa: CASSLGYMGTEQYF; j_call: TRBJ2-7; clone_size: few; d_call: .; v_call: TRBV7-2; cdr3_length: 14
cdr3_nt: TGTGCCAGCAGCAAGGGACTAGCGTTTGGGTCCTACGAGCAGTACTTC; cdr3_aa: CASSKGLAFGSYEQYF; j_call: TRBJ2-7; clone_size: .; d_call: TRBD2; v_call: TRBV12-3/TRBV12-4; cdr3_length: 16
cdr3_nt: TGTGCCAGCTCACCGGGACCGCCTAGCTCCTATAATTCACCCCTCCACTTT; cdr3_aa: CASSPGPPSSYNSPLHF; j_call: TRBJ1-6; clone_size: .; d_call: .; v_call: TRBV18; cdr3_length: 17
cdr3_nt: TGTGCCAGCAGTGGCGGCGTGGCTAATAATTCACCCCTCCACTTT; cdr3_aa: CASSGGVANNSPLHF; j_call: TRBJ1-6; clone_size: few; d_call: .; v_call: TRBV6-1; cdr3_length: 15
cdr3_nt: TGTGCCACCAGCAGAGATCTAGCGGGGACCACAGATACGCAGTATTTT; cdr3_aa: CATSRDLAGTTDTQYF; j_call: TRBJ2-3; clone_size: few; d_call: TRBD2; v_call: TRBV15; cdr3_length: 16
cdr3_nt: TGTGCCAGCAGCTTGATGAGGGCTCAAGAGACCCAGTACTTC; cdr3_aa: CASSLMRAQETQYF; j_call: TRBJ2-5; clone_size: .; d_call: .; v_call: TRBV7-9; cdr3_length: 14
cdr3_nt: TGTGCCAGCTCCAATGGGGCGGGAGGGTACCACGAGCAGTACTTC; cdr3_aa: CASSNGAGGYHEQYF; j_call: TRBJ2-7; clone_size: few; d_call: TRBD2; v_call: TRBV7-8; cdr3_length: 15
cdr3_nt: TGTGCCAGCAGCCTGAGACTCTATTCTCACTCTGGGGCCAACGTCCTGACTTTC; cdr3_aa: CASSLRLYSHSGANVLTF; j_call: TRBJ2-6; clone_size: .; d_call: .; v_call: TRBV5-6; cdr3_length: 18
cdr3_nt: TGTGCCAGCAGCTTAGATCAGGGCAAATACAATGAGCAGTTCTTC; cdr3_aa: CASSLDQGKYNEQFF; j_call: TRBJ2-1; clone_size: .; d_call: .; v_call: TRBV11-2; cdr3_length: 15
cdr3_nt: TGTGCCAGCAGTTACGACCCTAGCGGGGGTTCAGAGCAGTACTTC; cdr3_aa: CASSYDPSGGSEQYF; j_call: TRBJ2-7; clone_size: .; d_call: TRBD2; v_call: TRBV6-5; cdr3_length: 15
cdr3_nt: TGCGCCAGCAGCCAAGATAGGCAGGGGGATCAGCCCCAGCATTTT; cdr3_aa: CASSQDRQGDQPQHF; j_call: TRBJ1-5; clone_size: few; d_call: TRBD1; v_call: TRBV4-1; cdr3_length: 15
cdr3_nt: TGTGCCAGTAGTGCGATGGACAGGTCCAACTCCTACGAGCAGTACTTC; cdr3_aa: CASSAMDRSNSYEQYF; j_call: TRBJ2-7; clone_size: few; d_call: TRBD1; v_call: TRBV19; cdr3_length: 16
cdr3_nt: TGTGCCAGCAGCTTTGAAGGGACTAGCGGGCTCGGGGCGGGGCAGTTCTTC; cdr3_aa: CASSFEGTSGLGAGQFF; j_call: TRBJ2-1; clone_size: few; d_call: TRBD2; v_call: TRBV5-5; cdr3_length: 17
cdr3_nt: TGCAGTGCTAGTGGGCGGGAGTCCACCTACGAGCAGTACTTC; cdr3_aa: CSASGRESTYEQYF; j_call: TRBJ2-7; clone_size: .; d_call: TRBD2; v_call: TRBV20-1; cdr3_length: 14
cdr3_nt: TGTGCCAGCAGTTTCTCACAGGGTCAAGAGACCCAGTACTTC; cdr3_aa: CASSFSQGQETQYF; j_call: TRBJ2-5; clone_size: .; d_call: .; v_call: TRBV12-3/TRBV12-4; cdr3_length: 14
cdr3_nt: TGTGCCAGCAGCTTAAGAGACGCCGGGCCCGGGGAGCTGTTTTTT; cdr3_aa: CASSLRDAGPGELFF; j_call: TRBJ2-2; clone_size: .; d_call: .; v_call: TRBV7-3; cdr3_length: 15
cdr3_nt: TGTGCCAGCAGTGGAGGACTAGCGGGCGCTAAGACCCAGTACTTC; cdr3_aa: CASSGGLAGAKTQYF; j_call: TRBJ2-5; clone_size: few; d_call: TRBD2; v_call: TRBV2; cdr3_length: 15
cdr3_nt: TGCAGCGTCTACAGGGAAGGCGGCTACACCTTC; cdr3_aa: CSVYREGGYTF; j_call: TRBJ1-2; clone_size: few; d_call: .; v_call: TRBV29-1; cdr3_length: 11
cdr3_nt: TGTGCCAGCAGCCAGCGGGAGGGCGCGTACAATGAGCAGTTCTTC; cdr3_aa: CASSQREGAYNEQFF; j_call: TRBJ2-1; clone_size: few; d_call: TRBD2; v_call: TRBV5-4; cdr3_length: 15
cdr3_nt: TGCAGTGCCCCTAAGGGACAGGGATCTTATTCAGTTTACACCGGGGAGCTGTTTTTT; cdr3_aa: CSAPKGQGSYSVYTGELFF; j_call: TRBJ2-2; clone_size: few; d_call: TRBD1; v_call: TRBV20-1; cdr3_length: 19
cdr3_nt: TGTGCCAGCAGCTTAGTCACTCGAGGGTGGGGGCCCAGGGGGACTGAAGCTTTCTTT; cdr3_aa: CASSLVTRGWGPRGTEAFF; j_call: TRBJ1-1; clone_size: few; d_call: TRBD1; v_call: TRBV7-8; cdr3_length: 19
cdr3_nt: TGTGCCAGCAGCTTAGCTTGGCAGTCTAGCACAGATACGCAGTATTTT; cdr3_aa: CASSLAWQSSTDTQYF; j_call: TRBJ2-3; clone_size: .; d_call: .; v_call: TRBV7-9; cdr3_length: 16
cdr3_nt: TGCAGTGCGCCGGCCGGCTCAGGGGACACAGATACGCAGTATTTT; cdr3_aa: CSAPAGSGDTDTQYF; j_call: TRBJ2-3; clone_size: .; d_call: .; v_call: TRBV20-1; cdr3_length: 15
cdr3_nt: TGCAGCGTTGAGGTGACGACTACCGAGCAGTACTTC; cdr3_aa: CSVEVTTTEQYF; j_call: TRBJ2-7; clone_size: many; d_call: .; v_call: TRBV29-1; cdr3_length: 12
cdr3_nt: TGTGCCAGCAGCTCGTCGTCGGTGTCTGATGAGCAGTTCTTC; cdr3_aa: CASSSSSVSDEQFF; j_call: TRBJ2-1; clone_size: few; d_call: .; v_call: TRBV11-3; cdr3_length: 14
cdr3_nt: TGTGCCAGCAGTTTCCCAGGGGAGAATGAAAAACTGTTTTTT; cdr3_aa: CASSFPGENEKLFF; j_call: TRBJ1-4; clone_size: few; d_call: .; v_call: TRBV12-3/TRBV12-4; cdr3_length: 14
cdr3_nt: TGTGCCATCAGTGACTACGGGGGCAAGGCCTACGAGCAGTACTTC; cdr3_aa: CAISDYGGKAYEQYF; j_call: TRBJ2-7; clone_size: .; d_call: .; v_call: TRBV10-3; cdr3_length: 15
cdr3_nt: TGTGCCAGCAGCTTAAGGTCTGGGGCCAACGTCCTGACTTTC; cdr3_aa: CASSLRSGANVLTF; j_call: TRBJ2-6; clone_size: many; d_call: .; v_call: TRBV7-6; cdr3_length: 14
cdr3_nt: TGTGCCAGCAGGATGGCGGGAGGGGTGGATACGCAGTATTTT; cdr3_aa: CASRMAGGVDTQYF; j_call: TRBJ2-3; clone_size: .; d_call: TRBD2; v_call: TRBV28; cdr3_length: 14
cdr3_nt: TGTGCCAGCAGTCTAACCGTGGGGTCTGGGGCCAACGTCCTGACTTTC; cdr3_aa: CASSLTVGSGANVLTF; j_call: TRBJ2-6; clone_size: .; d_call: .; v_call: TRBV27; cdr3_length: 16
cdr3_nt: TGTGCCAGCAGCTCCCGGGACAGGTCCGAGCAGTACTTC; cdr3_aa: CASSSRDRSEQYF; j_call: TRBJ2-7; clone_size: .; d_call: TRBD1; v_call: TRBV11-1; cdr3_length: 13
cdr3_nt: TGTGCCACCAGTAAGGGACTAGCGGAAAAGAGCTCCTACAATGAGCAGTTCTTC; cdr3_aa: CATSKGLAEKSSYNEQFF; j_call: TRBJ2-1; clone_size: .; d_call: TRBD2; v_call: TRBV15; cdr3_length: 18
cdr3_nt: TGCGCCAGCAGCCCCTCGACAGGGGGTGAGACCCAGTACTTC; cdr3_aa: CASSPSTGGETQYF; j_call: TRBJ2-5; clone_size: many; d_call: TRBD1; v_call: TRBV11-2; cdr3_length: 14
cdr3_nt: TGTGCCAGCAGCTTAGGACGGCGGAGGGGGCACAATGAGCAGTTCTTC; cdr3_aa: CASSLGRRRGHNEQFF; j_call: TRBJ2-1; clone_size: few; d_call: .; v_call: TRBV7-8; cdr3_length: 16